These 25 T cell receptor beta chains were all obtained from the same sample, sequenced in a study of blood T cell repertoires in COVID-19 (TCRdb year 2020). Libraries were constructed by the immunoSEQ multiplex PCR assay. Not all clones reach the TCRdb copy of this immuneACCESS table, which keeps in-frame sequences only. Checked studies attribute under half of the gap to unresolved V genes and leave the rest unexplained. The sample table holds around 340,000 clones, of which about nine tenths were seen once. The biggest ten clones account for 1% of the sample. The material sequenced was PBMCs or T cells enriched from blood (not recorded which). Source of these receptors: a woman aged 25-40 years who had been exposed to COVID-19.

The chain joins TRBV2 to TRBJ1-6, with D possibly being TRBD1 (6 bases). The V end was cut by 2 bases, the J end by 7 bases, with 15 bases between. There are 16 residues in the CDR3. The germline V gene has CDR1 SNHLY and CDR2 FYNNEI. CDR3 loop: CASSELGGLWNSPLHF. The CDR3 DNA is TGTGCCAGCAGTGAATTGGGGGGGCTGTGGAATTCACCCCTCCACTTT.

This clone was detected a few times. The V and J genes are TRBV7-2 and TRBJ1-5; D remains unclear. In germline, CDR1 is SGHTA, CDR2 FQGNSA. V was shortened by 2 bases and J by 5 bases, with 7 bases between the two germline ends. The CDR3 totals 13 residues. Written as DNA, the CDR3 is TGTGCCAGCAGCTTATTCCTCGATCAGCCCCAGCATTTT. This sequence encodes CASSLFLDQPQHF. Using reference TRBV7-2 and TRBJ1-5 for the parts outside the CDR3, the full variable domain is GAGVSQSPSNKVTEKGKDVELRCDPISGHTALYWYRQSLGQGLEFLIYFQGNSAPDKSGLPSDRFSAERTGGSVSTLTIQRTQQEDSAVYLCASSLFLDQPQHFGDGTRLSIL.

CDR3 residues: CASSPPPELVLLNEQFF. CDR3 nucleotides: TGTGCCAGCTCACCCCCGCCCGAACTAGTGCTCTTAAATGAGCAGTTCTTC. The V call is TRBV18, the J call TRBJ2-1, with D perhaps matching TRBD2 (5 bases). This CDR3 has 17 residues. The germline V gene encodes CDR1 KGHSH and CDR2 LQKENI. V lost 3 bases and J lost 7, with 22 bases in between.

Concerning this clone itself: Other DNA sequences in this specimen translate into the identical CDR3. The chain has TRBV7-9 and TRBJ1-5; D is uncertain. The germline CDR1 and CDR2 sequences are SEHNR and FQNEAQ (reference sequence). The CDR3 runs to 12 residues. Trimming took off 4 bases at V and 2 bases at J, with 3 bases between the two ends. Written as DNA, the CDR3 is TGTGCCAGCAGCTCAGGCAATCAGCCCCAGCATTTT. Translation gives CASSSGNQPQHF.

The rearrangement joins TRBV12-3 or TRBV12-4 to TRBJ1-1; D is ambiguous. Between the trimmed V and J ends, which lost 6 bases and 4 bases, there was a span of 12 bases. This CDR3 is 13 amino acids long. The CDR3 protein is CASRLAGFTEAFF. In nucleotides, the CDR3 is TGTGCCAGCAGACTGGCGGGTTTCACTGAAGCTTTCTTT.

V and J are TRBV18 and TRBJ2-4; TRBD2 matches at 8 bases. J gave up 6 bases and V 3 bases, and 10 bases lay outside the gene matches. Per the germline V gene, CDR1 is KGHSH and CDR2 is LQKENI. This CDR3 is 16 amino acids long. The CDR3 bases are TGTGCCAGCTCACCCGCCACGAATAGCGGGATAAACATTCAGTACTTC. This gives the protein CASSPATNSGINIQYF.

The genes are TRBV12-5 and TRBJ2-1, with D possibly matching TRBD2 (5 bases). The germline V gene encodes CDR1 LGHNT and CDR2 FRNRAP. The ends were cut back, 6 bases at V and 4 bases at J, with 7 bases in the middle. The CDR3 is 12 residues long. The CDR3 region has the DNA TGTGCTAGTGGCCCGGGGTACAATGAGCAGTTCTTC. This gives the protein CASGPGYNEQFF. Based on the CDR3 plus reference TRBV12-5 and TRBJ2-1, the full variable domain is DARVTQTPRHKVTEMGQEVTMRCQPILGHNTVFWYRQTMMQGLELLAYFRNRAPLDDSGMPKDRFSAEMPDATLATLKIQPSEPRDSAVYFCASGPGYNEQFFGPGTRLTVL.

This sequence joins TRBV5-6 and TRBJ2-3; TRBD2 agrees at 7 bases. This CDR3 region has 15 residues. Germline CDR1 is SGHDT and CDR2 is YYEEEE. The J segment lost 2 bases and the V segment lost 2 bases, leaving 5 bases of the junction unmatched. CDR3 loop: CASSFGAGDTDTQYF. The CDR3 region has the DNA TGTGCCAGCAGCTTCGGGGCGGGGGACACAGATACGCAGTATTTT.

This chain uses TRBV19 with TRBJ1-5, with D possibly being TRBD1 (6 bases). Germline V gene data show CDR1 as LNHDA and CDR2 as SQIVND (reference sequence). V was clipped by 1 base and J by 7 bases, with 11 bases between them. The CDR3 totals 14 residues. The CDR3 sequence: CASSIAGGWQPQHF. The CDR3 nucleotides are TGTGCCAGTAGTATAGCGGGGGGCTGGCAGCCCCAGCATTTT. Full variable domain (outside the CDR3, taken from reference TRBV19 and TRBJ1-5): DGGITQSPKYLFRKEGQNVTLSCEQNLNHDAMYWYRQDPGQGLRLIYYSQIVNDFQKGDIAEGYSVSREKKESFPLTVTSAQKNPTAFYLCASSIAGGWQPQHFGDGTRLSIL.

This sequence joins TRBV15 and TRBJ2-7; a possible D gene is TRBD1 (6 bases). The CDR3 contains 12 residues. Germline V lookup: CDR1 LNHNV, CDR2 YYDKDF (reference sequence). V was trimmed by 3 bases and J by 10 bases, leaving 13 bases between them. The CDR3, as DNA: TGTGCCACCAGCAGGACCGGGACACATCAGTACTTC. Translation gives CATSRTGTHQYF.

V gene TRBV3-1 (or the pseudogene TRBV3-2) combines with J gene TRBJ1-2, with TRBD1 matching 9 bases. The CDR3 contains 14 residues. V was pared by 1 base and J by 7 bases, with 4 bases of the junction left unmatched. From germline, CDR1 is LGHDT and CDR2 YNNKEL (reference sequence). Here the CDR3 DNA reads TGTGCCAGCAGCCAAGGGGGACAGGGTGTTGGCTACACCTTC. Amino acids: CASSQGGQGVGYTF.

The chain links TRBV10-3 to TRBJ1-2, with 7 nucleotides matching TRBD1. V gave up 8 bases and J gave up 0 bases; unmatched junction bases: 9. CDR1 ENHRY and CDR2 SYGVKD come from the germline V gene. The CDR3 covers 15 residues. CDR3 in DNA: TGTGCCATCCTGACAGGGTTTGGTCCTAACTATGGCTACACCTTC. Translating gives CAILTGFGPNYGYTF.

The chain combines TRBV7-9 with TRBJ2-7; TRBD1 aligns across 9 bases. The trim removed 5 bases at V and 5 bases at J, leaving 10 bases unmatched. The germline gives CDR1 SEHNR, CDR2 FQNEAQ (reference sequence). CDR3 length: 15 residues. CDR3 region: CASSLWGQGTHEQYF. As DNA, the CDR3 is TGTGCCAGCAGCCTTTGGGGACAGGGAACCCACGAGCAGTACTTC.

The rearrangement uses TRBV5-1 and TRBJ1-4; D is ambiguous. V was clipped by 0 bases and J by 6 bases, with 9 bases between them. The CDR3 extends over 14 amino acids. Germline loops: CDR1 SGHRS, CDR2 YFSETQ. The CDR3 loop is CASSLVGQDEKLFF. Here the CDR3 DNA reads TGCGCCAGCAGCTTGGTTGGTCAGGATGAAAAACTGTTTTTT.

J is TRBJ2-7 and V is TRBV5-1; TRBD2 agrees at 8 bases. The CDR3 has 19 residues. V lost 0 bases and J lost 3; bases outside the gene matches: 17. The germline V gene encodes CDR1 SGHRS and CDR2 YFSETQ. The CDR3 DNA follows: TGCGCCAGCAGCTTGGGCCGTGCTAGCGGGCGTCCCCTATTCTACGAGCAGTACTTC. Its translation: CASSLGRASGRPLFYEQYF.

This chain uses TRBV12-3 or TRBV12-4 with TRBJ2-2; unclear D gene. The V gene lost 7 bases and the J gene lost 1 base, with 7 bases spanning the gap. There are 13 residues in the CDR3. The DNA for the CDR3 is TGTGCCAGCAACAACAAGAACACCGGGGAGCTGTTTTTT. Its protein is CASNNKNTGELFF.

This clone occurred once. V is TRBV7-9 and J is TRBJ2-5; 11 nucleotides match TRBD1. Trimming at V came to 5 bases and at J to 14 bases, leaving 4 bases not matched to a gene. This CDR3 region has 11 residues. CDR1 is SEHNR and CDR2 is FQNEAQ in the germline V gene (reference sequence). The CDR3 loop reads CASSRDRGFYF. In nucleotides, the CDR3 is TGTGCCAGCAGCAGGGACAGGGGGTTTTACTTC.

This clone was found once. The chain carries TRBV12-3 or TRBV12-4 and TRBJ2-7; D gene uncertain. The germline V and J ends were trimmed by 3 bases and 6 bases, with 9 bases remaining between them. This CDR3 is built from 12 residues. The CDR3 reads CASSFSHAEQYF. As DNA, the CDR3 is TGTGCCAGCAGTTTTAGTCACGCCGAGCAGTACTTC.

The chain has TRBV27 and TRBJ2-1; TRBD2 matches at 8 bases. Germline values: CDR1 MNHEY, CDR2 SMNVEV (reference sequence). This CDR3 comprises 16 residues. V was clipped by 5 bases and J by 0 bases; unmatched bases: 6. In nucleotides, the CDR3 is TGTGCCAGCAGTCTTAGCGGGACTAGCTCCTACAATGAGCAGTTCTTC. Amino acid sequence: CASSLSGTSSYNEQFF.

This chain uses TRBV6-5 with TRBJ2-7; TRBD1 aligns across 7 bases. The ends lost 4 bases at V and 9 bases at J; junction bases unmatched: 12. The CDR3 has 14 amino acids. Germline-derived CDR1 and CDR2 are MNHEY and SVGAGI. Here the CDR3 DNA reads TGTGCCAGCAGTTTGGCGGACAGGCCAAAAGTGCAGTACTTC. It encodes CASSLADRPKVQYF.

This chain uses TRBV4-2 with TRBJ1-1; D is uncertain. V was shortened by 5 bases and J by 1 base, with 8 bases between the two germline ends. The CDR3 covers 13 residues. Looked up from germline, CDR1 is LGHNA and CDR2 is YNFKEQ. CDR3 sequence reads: CASSGHKNTEAFF. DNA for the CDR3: TGTGCCAGCAGCGGGCACAAGAACACTGAAGCTTTCTTT.

The CDR3 is CASSLARGQGTQYF. CDR3 sequence (DNA): TGCGCCAGCAGCTTGGCCCGTGGGCAGGGGACCCAGTACTTC. The chain uses TRBV5-1 and TRBJ2-5, with D tentatively TRBD1 (5 bases). Trimming cost V 0 bases and J 7 bases, with 13 bases left between them. Per germline, CDR1 SGHRS and CDR2 YFSETQ. CDR3 length: 14 amino acids.

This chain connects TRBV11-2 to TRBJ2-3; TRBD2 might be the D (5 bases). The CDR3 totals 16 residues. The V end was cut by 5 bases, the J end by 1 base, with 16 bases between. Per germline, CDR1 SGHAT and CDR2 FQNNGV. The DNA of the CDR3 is TGTGCCAGCAGCCCAACACGGACTGGTGGCACAGATACGCAGTATTTT. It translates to CASSPTRTGGTDTQYF.

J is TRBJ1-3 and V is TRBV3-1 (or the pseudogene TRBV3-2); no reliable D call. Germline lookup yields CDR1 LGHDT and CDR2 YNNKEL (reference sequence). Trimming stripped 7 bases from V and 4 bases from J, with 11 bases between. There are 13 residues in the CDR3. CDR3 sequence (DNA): TGTGCCAGCAACGAACTCTCAGGAAACACCATATATTTT. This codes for CASNELSGNTIYF.

The CDR3 DNA reads as TGTGCCATCAGTGGGAGGAACACTGAAGCTTTCTTT. Encoded protein: CAISGRNTEAFF. V and J are TRBV10-3 and TRBJ1-1; D is ambiguous. Germline assignment: CDR1 ENHRY and CDR2 SYGVKD. The CDR3 sequence is 12 residues long. V was shortened by 4 bases and J by 1 base, with 4 bases between the two germline ends.